Below are 11 T cell receptor beta chains sequenced from a single sample in a study of blood T cell repertoires in COVID-19. The repertoire was sequenced with immunoSEQ multiplex PCR; TCRdb's copy has only in-frame clones and lacks some. Of 400,000 to 550,000 clones listed, 80% to 90% were seen once; the top ten hold approximately 4.3%. Specimen: peripheral blood. Every receptor here comes from a woman aged 25 to 39 with acute or convalescent COVID-19.

This chain links TRBV12-3 or TRBV12-4 with TRBJ1-1; 7 positions match TRBD1. The CDR3 spans 12 residues. V lost 6 bases and J lost 10; bases outside the gene matches: 8. This chain's CDR3 is CASRRSTGLAFF. The CDR3 coding sequence is TGTGCCAGCAGACGTTCGACAGGGTTAGCTTTCTTT.

Here the CDR3 DNA reads TGTGCCAGCAGTCGGACAGGGATAGTAGGCATTCAGTACTTC. Protein product: CASSRTGIVGIQYF. The genes are TRBV28 and TRBJ2-4, with TRBD1 matching over 8 bases. The length of the CDR3 is 14 residues. With 5 bases clipped from V and 9 bases from J, the junction kept 9 bases outside the gene matches. Germline loops: CDR1 MDHEN, CDR2 SYDVKM.

This chain uses TRBV6-5 with TRBJ1-5; the D gene is possibly TRBD1 (5 bases). The CDR3 sequence is 15 residues long. CDR1 and CDR2 from the germline V gene are MNHEY and SVGAGI. V lost 0 bases and J 6 bases, leaving 12 bases between the germline ends. The DNA of the CDR3 is TGTGCCAGCAGTTACTCGACAGCTCAAGGTCAGCCCCAGCATTTT. This sequence encodes CASSYSTAQGQPQHF.

J is TRBJ2-1 and V is TRBV10-3; 11 bases match TRBD2. J lost 5 bases, V lost 9 bases, and 3 bases had no gene match. The CDR3 is 13 amino acids. Germline V lookup: CDR1 ENHRY, CDR2 SYGVKD. For the CDR3, the DNA is TGTGCCATTAGCGGGGGGGAAGACAATGAGCAGTTCTTC. Residues: CAISGGEDNEQFF.

This clone occurred once. V usage is TRBV29-1 and J usage is TRBJ2-5; the D is unclear. Deletions cut 3 bases from V and 9 bases from J, with 17 bases between. This CDR3 is built from 13 residues. CDR1 is SQVTM and CDR2 is ANQGSEA in the germline V gene. The CDR3 protein is CSVDLVAPSAQYF. The CDR3 DNA is TGCAGCGTTGACCTGGTCGCGCCTTCGGCCCAGTACTTC.

The table lists this clone with a few counts. V is TRBV19 and J is TRBJ2-3, with a possible D match to TRBD2 (7 bases). Germline CDR1 is LNHDA and CDR2 is SQIVND (reference sequence). This CDR3 region has 14 residues. The V and J ends lost 6 bases and 2 bases respectively, with 12 bases between them. CDR3 protein: CASSAGAYTDTQYF. The CDR3 nucleotides read TGTGCCAGTAGCGCGGGGGCATACACAGATACGCAGTATTTT.

The genes are TRBV5-1 and TRBJ2-2; tentatively, D is TRBD2 (6 bases). This CDR3 is 17 amino acids long. Germline-derived CDR1 and CDR2 are SGHRS and YFSETQ. V gave up 4 bases and J gave up 5 bases, with 21 bases separating them. The CDR3 protein is CASSPRIPEGSTGELFF. In DNA form, the CDR3 reads TGCGCCAGCAGCCCCCGAATTCCGGAGGGGTCGACCGGGGAGCTGTTTTTT.

The chain has TRBV6-5 and TRBJ2-6, with D possibly matching TRBD1 (5 bases). Trimming took 2 bases from V and 2 from J, leaving 10 bases between them. The CDR3 spans 16 residues. CDR1 and CDR2 from the germline V gene are MNHEY and SVGAGI. For the CDR3, the DNA is TGTGCCAGCAGTTACCTCAGGGCGGCTGGGGCCAACGTCCTGACTTTC. Translated, it gives CASSYLRAAGANVLTF.

The rearrangement links TRBV6-6 to TRBJ2-4; TRBD1 is a possible D gene (5 bases). Germline CDR1 and CDR2: MNHNY and SVGAGI (reference sequence). Trimming shortened V by 6 bases and J by 2 bases, and 14 bases separated the two germline ends. This CDR3 spans 15 amino acids. The CDR3, as DNA: TGTGCCAGCAGCCAATCGACAGTCACCAAAAACATTCAGTACTTC. It codes for CASSQSTVTKNIQYF.

The chain employs TRBV7-2 and TRBJ2-1; 8 bases fit TRBD2. The V segment lost 2 bases and the J segment 4 bases; nucleotides outside the gene matches: 4. The CDR3 runs 15 residues. Germline-derived CDR1 and CDR2 are SGHTA and FQGNSA. This chain's CDR3 is CASSLSASGYNEQFF. CDR3 bases: TGTGCCAGCAGCTTATCGGCTAGCGGGTACAATGAGCAGTTCTTC.

V usage is TRBV19 and J usage is TRBJ1-2; D call uncertain. The CDR3 is made up of 15 amino acids. CDR1 is LNHDA and CDR2 is SQIVND in the germline V gene (reference sequence). V lost 6 bases to trimming and J lost 0 bases, with 14 bases between them. CDR3 DNA: TGTGCCAGTAGCACCGAGTTTTTAGCTAACTATGGCTACACCTTC. It yields the protein CASSTEFLANYGYTF.